Reported below is one T cell receptor beta chain. The sample comes from a study of blood T cell repertoires in COVID-19. The protocol was immunoSEQ multiplex PCR, while the TCRdb copy is restricted to in-frame clones and leaves out a portion. The sample has roughly 380,000 clones, about nine tenths seen once. Recruitment covered under 25 US areas and drew participants whose ages spanned roughly 18 to 100 years. Membership in each cohort depended on participant-reported clinical history. A case of COVID-19 had been met by exposed participants within 2 weeks before study entry. The CDR3 length is 12 residues. Deletions cut 7 bases from V and 2 bases from J, with 8 bases between. Germline V gene lookup returns CDR1 MDHEN and CDR2 SYDVKM.

The sequencing sample was made of PBMCs or T cells enriched from blood (not recorded which). This chain connects TRBV28 to TRBJ1-2, with D hard to call. The receptor's source is a woman in her twenties or thirties who had been exposed to COVID-19. The CDR3 DNA sequence: TGTGCCAGCACCTTAAGCAACTATGGCTACACCTTC. This sequence encodes CASTLSNYGYTF.